Presented here are 9 T cell receptor beta chains from one specimen sequenced in a study of siplizumab effects on memory and regulatory T cells. TCRdb's table, derived via immunoSEQ multiplex PCR, lists solely in-frame clones and lacks some. This table has 85,000 to 95,000 clones, approximately 95% appearing once. Input material: non-Treg CD4+ T cells sorted from blood. Source of these receptors: a human donor in good health.

The J gene is TRBJ1-1, the V gene TRBV7-9, with 7 positions matching TRBD1. The CDR3 loop spans 16 amino acids. The germline V gene encodes CDR1 SEHNR and CDR2 FQNEAQ (reference sequence). V was pared by 6 bases and J by 0 bases, with 10 bases of the junction left unmatched. The CDR3 protein is CASRSSRGRVNTEAFF. For the CDR3, the DNA is TGTGCCAGCAGGTCTTCGAGGGGGCGCGTGAACACTGAAGCTTTCTTT.

The V call is TRBV6-5, the J call TRBJ2-5, with D possibly being TRBD1 (5 bases). The CDR3 sequence is 15 residues long. CDR1 is MNHEY, CDR2 SVGAGI, per germline. The V and J ends lost 6 bases and 1 base respectively, with 15 bases between them. CDR3 amino acids: CASRASPGPQETQYF. CDR3 in DNA: TGTGCCAGCAGGGCCTCCCCAGGGCCCCAAGAGACCCAGTACTTC.

The V gene is TRBV10-3, the J gene TRBJ1-6, with 10 positions matching TRBD1. The CDR3 consists of 14 residues. The germline gives CDR1 ENHRY, CDR2 SYGVKD. With V trimmed by 6 bases and J by 9 bases, 5 bases remained unmatched. The CDR3 spells CAISRGTGVSPLHF. CDR3 in DNA: TGTGCCATCAGCCGAGGGACAGGGGTTTCACCCCTCCACTTT.

The CDR3 DNA sequence: TGCGCCAGCAGTCCAGCGACAGGGTCTGGTCAGCCCCAGCATTTT. This sequence encodes CASSPATGSGQPQHF. The chain has TRBV4-1 and TRBJ1-5; 7 bases are shared with TRBD1. The CDR3 has 15 residues. Unmatched junction bases numbered 11, after V lost 6 bases and J lost 6 bases. Germline assignment: CDR1 MGHRA and CDR2 YSYEKL.

The chain combines TRBV18 with TRBJ1-4, with no clear D. The CDR3 is made up of 15 amino acids. The germline gives CDR1 KGHSH, CDR2 LQKENI. Trimming left V 3 bases short and J 10 bases short, with 18 bases between. CDR3 sequence: CASSPGESSLGKLFF. DNA for the CDR3: TGTGCCAGCTCACCCGGCGAGAGTTCTCTAGGAAAACTGTTTTTT.

The CDR3 DNA sequence: TGTGCCTGTGTCCGAGGCCAGCAGTTCTTC. It is translated as CACVRGQQFF. The J gene is TRBJ2-1, the V gene TRBV30; D gene uncertain. This CDR3 region has 10 residues. The V gene's germline CDR1 is GTSNPN and CDR2 SVGIG (reference sequence). V was clipped by 6 bases and J by 11 bases, with 11 bases between them. Looking up the rest from reference TRBV30 and TRBJ2-1 gives the full variable domain: SQTIHQWPATLVQPVGSPLSLECTVEGTSNPNLYWYRQAAGRGLQLLFYSVGIGQISSEVPQNLSASRPQDRQFILSSKKLLLSDSGFYLCACVRGQQFFGPGTRLTVL.

The chain combines TRBV4-3 with TRBJ2-1, with TRBD2 as a possible D gene (5 bases). V lost 0 bases and J lost 10, with 16 bases in between. The CDR3 runs 15 residues. Per germline, CDR1 LGHNA and CDR2 YSLEER. CDR3 sequence reads: CASSQDRDISGEQFF. Written as DNA, the CDR3 is TGCGCCAGCAGCCAAGATCGGGATATTTCTGGAGAGCAGTTCTTC.

The V call is TRBV13, the J call TRBJ2-3, with TRBD2 as a possible D gene (6 bases). Germline CDR1 is PRHDT and CDR2 is FYEKMQ (reference sequence). V lost 8 bases and J 2 bases, leaving 17 bases between the germline ends. This CDR3 spans 15 amino acids. CDR3 coding DNA: TGTGCCAGCGGGAAAGGAGGGGCCCACACAGATACGCAGTATTTT. This codes for CASGKGGAHTDTQYF. The variable domain in full, with the rest retrieved from reference TRBV13 and TRBJ2-3, is AAGVIQSPRHLIKEKRETATLKCYPIPRHDTVYWYQQGPGQDPQFLISFYEKMQSDKGSIPDRFSAQQFSDYHSELNMSSLELGDSALYFCASGKGGAHTDTQYFGPGTRLTVL.

The CDR3 DNA reads TGCGCCAGCAGCCAGCCGGGACAGACGACCTACAATGAGCAGTTCTTC. Amino acid sequence: CASSQPGQTTYNEQFF. The V gene is TRBV4-1, the J gene TRBJ2-1; 7 nucleotides match TRBD1. The junction had 7 bases not matched to a gene; V was cut back by 3 bases and J by 2 bases. The CDR3 is 16 amino acids. Germline assignment: CDR1 MGHRA and CDR2 YSYEKL.